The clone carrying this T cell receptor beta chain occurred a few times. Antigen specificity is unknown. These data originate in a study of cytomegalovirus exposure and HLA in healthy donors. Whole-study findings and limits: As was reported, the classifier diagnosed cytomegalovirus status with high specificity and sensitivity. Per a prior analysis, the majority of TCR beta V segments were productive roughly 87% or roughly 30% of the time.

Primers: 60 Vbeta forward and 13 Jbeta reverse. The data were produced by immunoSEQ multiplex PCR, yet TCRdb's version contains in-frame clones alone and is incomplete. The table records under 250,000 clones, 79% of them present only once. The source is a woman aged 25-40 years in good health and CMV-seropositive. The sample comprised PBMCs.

The CDR3 DNA is TGTGCCAGCAGCCGACAGGGGGGAATGAACACTGAAGCTTTCTTT. This sequence encodes CASSRQGGMNTEAFF. The chain is built from TRBV7-9 and TRBJ1-1, with 9 bases fitting TRBD1. The germline V gene has CDR1 SEHNR and CDR2 FQNEAQ (reference sequence). V shed 5 bases, J shed 0 bases, and the junction held 4 bases outside the gene matches. The CDR3 consists of 15 residues.